The 17 T cell receptor beta chains presented below share a single source sample, sequenced in a study of vaccination effects on CD4 cells after COVID-19. The table came from immunoSEQ multiplex PCR; TCRdb's copy has only in-frame clones and leaves some out. Here the sample spans some 65,000 clones, more than 70% being singletons. No antigen has been identified for these receptors. Sequencing was preceded by expansion of antigen-specific CD4+ T cells with viral peptide pools in the ViraFEST assay. Cultured cells yielded isolated CD4+ T cells after about ten days. The study found no prior SARS-CoV-2 infection in the vaccine recipients, who tested negative for nucleocapsid antibodies. Material: CD4+ T cells from PBMCs cultured with HCoV-NL63 spike peptides, obtained before COVID-19 vaccination. The receptors were gathered from a human donor who received a COVID-19 vaccine.

The chain uses TRBV7-3 and TRBJ2-1, with D possibly being TRBD2 (5 bases). CDR1 and CDR2 (germline): SGHTA, FQGTGA. V dropped 4 bases and J dropped 10 bases, with 11 bases sitting between them. The CDR3 spans 12 residues. CDR3 region: CASSSEAGEQFF. DNA for the CDR3: TGTGCCAGCAGCTCGGAGGCGGGCGAGCAGTTCTTC.

This clone was recorded once. J is TRBJ2-1 and V is TRBV7-2, with 9 bases that match TRBD2. Unmatched junction bases numbered 9, after V lost 5 bases and J lost 16 bases. This CDR3 has 12 residues. The germline V gene encodes CDR1 SGHTA and CDR2 FQGNSA. The DNA of the CDR3 is TGTGCCAGCAGCCCACCTAGCGGGGTTACATTCTTC. Translated: CASSPPSGVTFF.

The chain carries TRBV6-1 and TRBJ1-6; 11 bases map to TRBD1. After removal of 3 bases from V and 0 bases from J, the junction contained 4 bases not matched to a gene. Germline-derived CDR1 and CDR2 are MNHNS and SASEGT. The CDR3 spans 18 residues. Written as DNA, the CDR3 is TGTGCCAGCAGTGATAGGACAGGGGGCACCTCCTATAATTCACCCCTCCACTTT. This translates into CASSDRTGGTSYNSPLHF.

The chain recombines TRBV5-4 with TRBJ2-2; 9 bases are a match to TRBD1. J lost 6 bases, V lost 4 bases, and 10 bases had no gene match. Germline V gene data show CDR1 as SGHNT and CDR2 as YYREEE (reference sequence). The CDR3 consists of 16 residues. As DNA, the CDR3 is TGTGCCAGCAGCCCTAATGGGGGACAGGGCCCCGGGGAGCTGTTTTTT. Encoded protein: CASSPNGGQGPGELFF.

This clone was observed a single time. The chain is built from TRBV12-3 or TRBV12-4 and TRBJ2-5; TRBD1 is a possible D gene (6 bases). The CDR3 totals 13 residues. V shed 8 bases and J shed 5 bases, with 15 bases lying between them. The CDR3 bases are TGTGCCAGCGGCCCGACAGGCGGGGAGACCCAGTACTTC. The encoded protein is CASGPTGGETQYF.

V gene TRBV7-8 combines with J gene TRBJ1-1, with a weak D call TRBD1 (6 bases). Per the germline V gene, CDR1 is SGHVS and CDR2 is FQNEAQ. Trimming removed 2 bases at V and 2 bases at J, with 12 bases between. CDR3 size: 15 residues. CDR3 nucleotide sequence: TGTGCCAGCAGCTTATTCAGGGGCCCAAACACTGAAGCTTTCTTT. As protein: CASSLFRGPNTEAFF.

This chain joins TRBV5-8 and TRBJ1-2; D is uncertain. CDR3 length: 16 amino acids. The ends were cut back, 1 base at V and 0 bases at J, with 13 bases in the middle. Germline loops: CDR1 SGHTS, CDR2 YDEGEE. The CDR3 DNA reads as TGTGCCAGCAGCTTGAGGTGGAACCTCCCTAACTATGGCTACACCTTC. Residues: CASSLRWNLPNYGYTF.

This clone has more than one count but fewer than ten. The chain links TRBV7-3 to TRBJ2-2; maybe TRBD2 (7 bases). V lost 6 bases, J lost 3 bases, and 11 bases lay in between. This CDR3 is 14 amino acids long. Per the germline V gene, CDR1 is SGHTA and CDR2 is FQGTGA. CDR3 in DNA: TGTGCCAGCAGAGGGGGGGCGTACACCGGGGAGCTGTTTTTT. Its translation is CASRGGAYTGELFF.

The chain couples TRBV13 to TRBJ2-1, with a tentative D call TRBD2 (7 bases). With 6 bases removed from V and 5 bases from J, the gap between germline ends came to 14 bases. This CDR3 has 14 amino acids. Per germline, CDR1 PRHDT and CDR2 FYEKMQ (reference sequence). The CDR3 here is CASRYRGANNEQFF. The DNA for the CDR3 is TGTGCCAGCAGATACCGGGGGGCCAACAATGAGCAGTTCTTC.

This clone showed up just a few times. The chain combines TRBV24-1 with TRBJ1-2, with 10 bases fitting TRBD1. The CDR3 covers 14 residues. V shed 3 bases, J shed 8 bases, and the junction held 5 bases outside the gene matches. Germline V gives CDR1 KGHDR, CDR2 SFDVKD. CDR3: CATSDPGQGEGYTF. For the CDR3, the DNA is TGTGCCACCAGTGATCCCGGACAGGGGGAAGGCTACACCTTC.

The CDR3 DNA follows: TGCGCCAGCAGCTTGGCCTTGGCTAGGAACACTGAAGCTTTCTTT. It codes for CASSLALARNTEAFF. V usage is TRBV5-1 and J usage is TRBJ1-1; D remains ambiguous. Deletions cut 0 bases from V and 1 base from J, with 10 bases between. From germline, CDR1 is SGHRS and CDR2 YFSETQ. CDR3 size: 15 residues.

The chain combines TRBV7-8 with TRBJ1-2; 8 nucleotides line up with TRBD1. There are 14 residues in the CDR3. Trimming took 5 bases from V and 2 from J; bases not matched to a gene: 4. Per the germline V gene, CDR1 is SGHVS and CDR2 is FQNEAQ. The CDR3 region is CASSPGQGNYGYTF. In nucleotides, the CDR3 is TGTGCCAGCAGCCCCGGACAGGGAAACTATGGCTACACCTTC. The variable domain in full, with the rest retrieved from reference TRBV7-8 and TRBJ1-2, is GAGVSQSPRYKVAKRGQDVALRCDPISGHVSLFWYQQALGQGPEFLTYFQNEAQLDKSGLPSDRFFAERPEGSVSTLKIQRTQQEDSAVYLCASSPGQGNYGYTFGSGTRLTVV.

J is TRBJ2-5 and V is TRBV6-5, with 10 nucleotides matching TRBD1. Per the germline V gene, CDR1 is MNHEY and CDR2 is SVGAGI. This CDR3 has 12 amino acids. V lost 6 bases, J lost 12 bases, and 7 bases stayed unmatched. Written as DNA, the CDR3 is TGTGCCAGCAGCCGCCTCGGACAGGGGGAGTACTTC. Protein: CASSRLGQGEYF.

The chain couples TRBV5-1 to TRBJ1-1, with 8 bases that match TRBD1. The CDR3 runs to 15 residues. With 0 bases clipped from V and 11 bases from J, the junction kept 12 bases outside the gene matches. The germline CDR1 and CDR2 sequences are SGHRS and YFSETQ. The chain's CDR3 is CASSLAQGAPAVAFF. CDR3 nucleotide sequence: TGCGCCAGCAGCTTGGCGCAGGGGGCCCCCGCCGTCGCTTTCTTT.

The chain has TRBV7-8 and TRBJ1-5; D is possibly TRBD1 (5 bases). CDR3 length: 16 amino acids. Trimming pared 6 bases from V and 2 bases from J, leaving 17 bases between. CDR1 and CDR2 from the germline V gene are SGHVS and FQNEAQ. CDR3 loop: CASSSQGGSGNQPQHF. DNA for the CDR3: TGTGCCAGCAGTTCCCAGGGAGGGAGTGGCAATCAGCCCCAGCATTTT.

This clone was observed a single time. The chain is built from TRBV7-8 and TRBJ1-5; D unclear. CDR1 SGHVS and CDR2 FQNEAQ come from the germline V gene. The CDR3 is made up of 14 amino acids. Trimming removed 11 bases at V and 0 bases at J, with 14 bases between. The CDR3 nucleotides are TGTGCCGCTCTTGAAGGCCGTAGCAATCAGCCCCAGCATTTT. It is translated as CAALEGRSNQPQHF.

As concerns this clone: Other DNA variants within this sample encode the same CDR3. The chain recombines TRBV24-1 with TRBJ1-2, with TRBD1 matching over 7 bases. This CDR3 contains 14 residues. Trimming at V came to 4 bases and at J to 2 bases, leaving 3 bases not matched to a gene. CDR1 is KGHDR and CDR2 is SFDVKD in the germline V gene. The CDR3 sequence is CATSDPTGNYGYTF. For the CDR3, the DNA is TGTGCCACCAGTGACCCGACAGGGAACTATGGCTACACCTTC.